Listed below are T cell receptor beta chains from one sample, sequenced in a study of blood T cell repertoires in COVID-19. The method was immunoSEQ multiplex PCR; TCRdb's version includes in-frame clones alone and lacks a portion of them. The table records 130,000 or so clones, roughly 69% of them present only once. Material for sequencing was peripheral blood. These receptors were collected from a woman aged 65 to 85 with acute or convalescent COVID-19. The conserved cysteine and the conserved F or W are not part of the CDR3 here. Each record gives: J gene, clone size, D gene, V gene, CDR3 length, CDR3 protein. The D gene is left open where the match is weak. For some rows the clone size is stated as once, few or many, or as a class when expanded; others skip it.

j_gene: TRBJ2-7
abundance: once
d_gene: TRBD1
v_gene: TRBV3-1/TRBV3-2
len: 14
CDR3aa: ASSQEGQGISYEQY

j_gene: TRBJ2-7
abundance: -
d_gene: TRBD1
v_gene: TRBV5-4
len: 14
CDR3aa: ASSRMKTGISYEQY

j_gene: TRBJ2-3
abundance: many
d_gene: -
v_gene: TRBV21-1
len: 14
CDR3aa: ASSKKGTGGTDTQY

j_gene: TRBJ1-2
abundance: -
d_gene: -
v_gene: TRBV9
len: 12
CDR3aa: ASSPRTVRNGYT

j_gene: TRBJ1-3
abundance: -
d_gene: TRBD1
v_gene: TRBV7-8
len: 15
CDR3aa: ASSLNPAGAQGDTIY

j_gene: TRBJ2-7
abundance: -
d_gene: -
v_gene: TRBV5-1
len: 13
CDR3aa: ASSGGLRVAYEQY

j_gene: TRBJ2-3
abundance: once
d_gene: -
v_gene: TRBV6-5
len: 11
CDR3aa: ASRGPSTDTQY

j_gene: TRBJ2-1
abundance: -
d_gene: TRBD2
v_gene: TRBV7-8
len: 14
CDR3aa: ASSLRGLAGVDRQF

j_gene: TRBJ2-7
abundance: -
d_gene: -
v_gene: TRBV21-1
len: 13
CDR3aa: ASSTTSGGSYEQY

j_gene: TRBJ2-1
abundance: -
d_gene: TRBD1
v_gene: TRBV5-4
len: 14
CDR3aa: ASKLRVGQAYNEQF

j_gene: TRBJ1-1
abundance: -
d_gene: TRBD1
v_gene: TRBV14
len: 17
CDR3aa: ASSHKAAPGQGRWIEAF

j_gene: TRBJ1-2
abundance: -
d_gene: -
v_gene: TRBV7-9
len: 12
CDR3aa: ASSLAGRDYGYT

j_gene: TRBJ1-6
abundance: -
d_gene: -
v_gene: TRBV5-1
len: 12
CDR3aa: ASSLRRPNSPLH

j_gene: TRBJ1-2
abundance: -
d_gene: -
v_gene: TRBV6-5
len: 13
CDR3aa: ASILPGGANYGYT

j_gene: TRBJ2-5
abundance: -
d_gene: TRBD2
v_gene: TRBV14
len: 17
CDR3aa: ASSQGGLAGLWYQETQY

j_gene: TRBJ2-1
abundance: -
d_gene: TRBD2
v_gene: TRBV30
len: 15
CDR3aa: AWTLRLAGVWYNEQF

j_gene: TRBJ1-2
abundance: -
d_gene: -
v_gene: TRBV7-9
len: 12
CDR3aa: ASSLVGTVDGYT

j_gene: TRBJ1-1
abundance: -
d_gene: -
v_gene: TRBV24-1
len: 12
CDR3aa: ATSVAGANTEAF

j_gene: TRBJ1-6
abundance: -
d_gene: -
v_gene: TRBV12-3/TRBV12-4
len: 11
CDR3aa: ASSLGGDSPLH

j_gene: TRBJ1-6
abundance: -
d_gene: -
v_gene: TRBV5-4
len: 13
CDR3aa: ASSLGGTHNSPLH

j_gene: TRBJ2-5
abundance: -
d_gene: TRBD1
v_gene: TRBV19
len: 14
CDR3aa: ASSMASRGLGETQY

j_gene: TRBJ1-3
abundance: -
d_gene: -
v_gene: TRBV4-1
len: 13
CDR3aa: ASSQVAHSGNTIY

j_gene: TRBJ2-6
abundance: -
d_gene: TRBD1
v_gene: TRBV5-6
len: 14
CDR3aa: ASSWGQTSGANVLT

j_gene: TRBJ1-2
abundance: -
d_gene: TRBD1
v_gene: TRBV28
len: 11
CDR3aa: ATEVSTGHGYT

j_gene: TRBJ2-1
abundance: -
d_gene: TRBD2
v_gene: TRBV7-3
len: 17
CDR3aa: ASSSGRTSGRSSYNEQF

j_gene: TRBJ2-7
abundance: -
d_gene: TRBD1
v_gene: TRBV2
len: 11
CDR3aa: ASSGDRSREQY

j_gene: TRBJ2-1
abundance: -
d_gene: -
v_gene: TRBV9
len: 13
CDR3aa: ASSVGVADYNEQF

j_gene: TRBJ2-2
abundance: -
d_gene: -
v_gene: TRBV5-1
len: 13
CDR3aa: ASSLELDSTGELF

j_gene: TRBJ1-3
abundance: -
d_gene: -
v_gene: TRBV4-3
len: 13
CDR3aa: ASSQGGAGGNTIY

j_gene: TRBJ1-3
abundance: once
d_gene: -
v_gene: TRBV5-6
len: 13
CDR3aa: ASSWAEGSGNTIY

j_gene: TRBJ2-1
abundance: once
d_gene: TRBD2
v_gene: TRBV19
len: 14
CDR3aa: ASSAQLAGVYNEQF

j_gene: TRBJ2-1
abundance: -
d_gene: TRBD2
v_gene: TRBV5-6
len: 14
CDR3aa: ASSFRGGRSYNEQF

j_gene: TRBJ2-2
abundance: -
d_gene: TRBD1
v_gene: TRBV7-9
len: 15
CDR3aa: ASSKSRGQVNTGELF

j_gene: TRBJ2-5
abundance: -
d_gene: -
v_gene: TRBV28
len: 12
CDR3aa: ASNLGSGWETQY

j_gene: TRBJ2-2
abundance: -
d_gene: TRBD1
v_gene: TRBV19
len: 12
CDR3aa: ASSITGGTGELF

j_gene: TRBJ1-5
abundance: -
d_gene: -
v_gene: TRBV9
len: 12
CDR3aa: ASSVGGSNQPQH

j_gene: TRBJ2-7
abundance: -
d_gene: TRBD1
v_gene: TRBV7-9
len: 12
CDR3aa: ASSPTGGSYEQY

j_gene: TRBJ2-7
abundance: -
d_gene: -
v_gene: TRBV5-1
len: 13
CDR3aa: ASSVEGGLSYEQY

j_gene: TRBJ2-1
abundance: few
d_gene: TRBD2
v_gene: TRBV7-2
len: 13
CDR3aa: ASSFERGVYNEQF

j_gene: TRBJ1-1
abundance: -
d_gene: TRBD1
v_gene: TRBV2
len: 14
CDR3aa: ASTRRDRVLNTEAF

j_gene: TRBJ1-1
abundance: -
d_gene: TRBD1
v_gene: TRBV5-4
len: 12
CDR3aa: ASSLGQGITEAF

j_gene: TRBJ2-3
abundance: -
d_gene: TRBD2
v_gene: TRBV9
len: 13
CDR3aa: ASSFSGGSTDTQY

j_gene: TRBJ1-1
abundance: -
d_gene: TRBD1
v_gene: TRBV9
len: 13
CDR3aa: ASSAPGQWNTEAF

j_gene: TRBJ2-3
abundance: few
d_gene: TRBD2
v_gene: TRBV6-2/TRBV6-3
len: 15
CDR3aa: ASSYVTSGTSTDTQY

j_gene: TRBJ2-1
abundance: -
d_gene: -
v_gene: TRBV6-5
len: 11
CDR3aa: ASSQTSFAEQF

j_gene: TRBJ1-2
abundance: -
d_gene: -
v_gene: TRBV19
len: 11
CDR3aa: ASSRGLSDGYT

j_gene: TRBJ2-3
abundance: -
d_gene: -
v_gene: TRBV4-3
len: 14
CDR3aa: ASSQNPATSTDTQY

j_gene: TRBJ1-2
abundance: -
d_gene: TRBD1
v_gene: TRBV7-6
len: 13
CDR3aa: ASSLAPGQNYGYT

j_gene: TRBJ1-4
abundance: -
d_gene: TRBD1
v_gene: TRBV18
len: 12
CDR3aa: ASSRTGSNEKLF

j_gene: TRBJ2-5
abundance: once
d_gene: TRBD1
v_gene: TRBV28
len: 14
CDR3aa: ASSSPGQIIQETQY

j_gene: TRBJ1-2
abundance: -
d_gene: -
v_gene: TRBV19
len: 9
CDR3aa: ASQDYYGYT

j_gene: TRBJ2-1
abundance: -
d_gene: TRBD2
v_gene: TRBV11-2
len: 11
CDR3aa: ASSSGLAGVVF